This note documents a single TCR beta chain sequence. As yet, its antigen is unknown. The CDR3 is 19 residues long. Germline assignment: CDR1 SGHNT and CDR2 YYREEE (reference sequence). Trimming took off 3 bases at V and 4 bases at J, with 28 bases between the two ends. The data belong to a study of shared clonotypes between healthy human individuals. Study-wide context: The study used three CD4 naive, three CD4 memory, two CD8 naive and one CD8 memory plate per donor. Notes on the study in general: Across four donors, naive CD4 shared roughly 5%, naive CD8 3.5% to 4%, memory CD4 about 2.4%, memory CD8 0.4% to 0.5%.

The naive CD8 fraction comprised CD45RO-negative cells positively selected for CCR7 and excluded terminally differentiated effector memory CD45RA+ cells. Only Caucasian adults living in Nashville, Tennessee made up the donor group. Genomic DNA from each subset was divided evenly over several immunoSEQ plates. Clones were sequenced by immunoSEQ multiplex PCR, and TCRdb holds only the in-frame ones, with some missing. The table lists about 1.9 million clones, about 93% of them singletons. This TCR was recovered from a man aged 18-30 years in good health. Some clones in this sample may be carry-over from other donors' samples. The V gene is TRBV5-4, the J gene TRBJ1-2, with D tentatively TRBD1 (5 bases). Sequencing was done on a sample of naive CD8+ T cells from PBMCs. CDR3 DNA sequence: TGTGCCAGCAGCTCGCACCCAGGGAGTGTGCGGGAAGCCCCCTATGGCTACACCTTC. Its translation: CASSSHPGSVREAPYGYTF.